What follows are 2 T cell receptor beta chains derived from one specimen sequenced in a study of control samples from healthy donors and cancer patients. Some clones are missing from TCRdb's copy, which holds only in-frame ones; the method was immunoSEQ multiplex PCR. In the table there are about 220,000 clones, 85% to 95% of which are singletons. Sequencing input: blood. The receptors were gathered from a man in his fifties in good health.

About this clone itself: The same CDR3 also results from other DNA sequences found in this sample. The chain is built from TRBV5-1 and TRBJ1-4, with D perhaps TRBD1 (6 bases). Trimming took 2 bases from V and 2 from J, leaving 7 bases between them. The germline gives CDR1 SGHRS, CDR2 YFSETQ. There are 14 residues in the CDR3. CDR3 in amino acids: CASSLQGTNEKLFF. As DNA, the CDR3 is TGCGCCAGCAGCTTACAGGGTACTAATGAAAAACTGTTTTTT.

The chain uses TRBV6-6 and TRBJ1-5; weak D call: TRBD1 (5 bases). From germline, CDR1 is MNHNY and CDR2 SVGAGI (reference sequence). Trimming cost V 7 bases and J 0 bases, with 16 bases left between them. This CDR3 spans 16 amino acids. The CDR3 DNA follows: TGTGCCAGCACTACAGGAGGTCGGTTTAGCAATCAGCCCCAGCATTTT. It specifies CASTTGGRFSNQPQHF.